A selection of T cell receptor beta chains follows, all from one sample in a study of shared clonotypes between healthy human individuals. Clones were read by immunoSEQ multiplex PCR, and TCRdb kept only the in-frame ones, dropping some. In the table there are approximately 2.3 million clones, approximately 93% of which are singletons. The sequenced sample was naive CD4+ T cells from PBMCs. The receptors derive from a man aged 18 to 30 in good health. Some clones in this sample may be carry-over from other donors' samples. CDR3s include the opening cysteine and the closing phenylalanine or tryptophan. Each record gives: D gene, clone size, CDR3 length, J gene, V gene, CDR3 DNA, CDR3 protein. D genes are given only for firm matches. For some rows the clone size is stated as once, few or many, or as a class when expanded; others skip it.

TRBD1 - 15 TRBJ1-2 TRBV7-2 TGTGCCAGCAGCTTAGCAGGGACAGGGGGCCGCGGCTACACCTTC CASSLAGTGGRGYTF
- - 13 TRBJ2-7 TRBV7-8 TGTGCCAGCAGCCCTCGGGACAACTACGAGCAGTACTTC CASSPRDNYEQYF
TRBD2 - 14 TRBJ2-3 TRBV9 TGTGCCAGCAGCGTAGCTAGCGGAGGAGATACGCAGTATTTT CASSVASGGDTQYF
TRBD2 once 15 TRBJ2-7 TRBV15 TGTGCCACCAGCCGAGAGCTAGCGGGAGTTTACGAGCAGTACTTC CATSRELAGVYEQYF
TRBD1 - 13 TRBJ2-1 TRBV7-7 TGTGCCAGCAGCTACGACAGGGGGGATGAGCAGTTCTTC CASSYDRGDEQFF
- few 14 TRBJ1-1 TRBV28 TGTGCCAGCAGTTTAATTTCGGGGAACACTGAAGCTTTCTTT CASSLISGNTEAFF
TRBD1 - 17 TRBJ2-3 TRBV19 TGTGCCAGTAGTAGTGTCCGGGAGACAGGGGTCCCCGATACGCAGTATTTT CASSSVRETGVPDTQYF
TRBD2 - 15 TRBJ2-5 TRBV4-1 TGCGCCAGCAGCCAAGGGACCGCGGGGGTGGAGACCCAGTACTTC CASSQGTAGVETQYF
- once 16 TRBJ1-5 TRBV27 TGTGCCAGCAGTCCCTATCGGGCAGGGGGCAATCAGCCCCAGCATTTT CASSPYRAGGNQPQHF
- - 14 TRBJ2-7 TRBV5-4 TGTGCCAGCAGCCCAATAGCGGATTCCTACGAGCAGTACTTC CASSPIADSYEQYF
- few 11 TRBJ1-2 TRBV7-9 TGTGCCAGCAGCTCGGGAGGTGGCTACACCTTC CASSSGGGYTF
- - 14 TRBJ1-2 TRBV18 TGTGCCAGCTCACCACCGGGGGTTGACTATGGCTACACCTTC CASSPPGVDYGYTF
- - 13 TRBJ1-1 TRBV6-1 TGTGCCAGCTACCATACCGGGAACACTGAAGCTTTCTTT CASYHTGNTEAFF
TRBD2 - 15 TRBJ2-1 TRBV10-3 TGTGCCATCAGCTTTACTAGCGGGAGTCCCAATGAGCAGTTCTTC CAISFTSGSPNEQFF
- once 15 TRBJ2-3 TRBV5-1 TGCGCCAGCAGCCGAGGGGGGCCTGAGACAGATACGCAGTATTTT CASSRGGPETDTQYF
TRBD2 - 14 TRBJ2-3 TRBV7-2 TGTGCCAGCAGCTTTAGCGGGTCCACAGATACGCAGTATTTT CASSFSGSTDTQYF
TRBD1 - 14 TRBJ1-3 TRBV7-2 TGTGCCAGCAGCCCACGGACAGGAGAAAACACCATATATTTT CASSPRTGENTIYF
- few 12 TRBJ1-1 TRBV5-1 TGCGCCAGCAGCTTGGACGCAGGGGTTGCTTTCTTT CASSLDAGVAFF
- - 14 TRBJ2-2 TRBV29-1 TGCAGCGTCGGACAGCTACTGAACACCGGGGAGCTGTTTTTT CSVGQLLNTGELFF
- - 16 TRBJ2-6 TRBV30 TGTGCCTGGGTACAGGACGGAGTCTCTGGGGCCAACGTCCTGACTTTC CAWVQDGVSGANVLTF
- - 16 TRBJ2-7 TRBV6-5 TGTGCCAGCAGTTACGCCAGAAAGGGGATCTCCTACGAGCAGTACTTC CASSYARKGISYEQYF
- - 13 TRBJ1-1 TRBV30 TGTGCCTGGGTCCGGCAGGGGAGGGCTGAAGCTTTCTTT CAWVRQGRAEAFF
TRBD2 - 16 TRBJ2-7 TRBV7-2 TGTGCCAGCAGCCCGCGGAGGGTAGCGGGATTGAACGAGCAGTACTTC CASSPRRVAGLNEQYF
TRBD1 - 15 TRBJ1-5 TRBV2 TGTGCCAGCAGTGGGGGACAGGGGGCGAGTCAGCCCCAGCATTTT CASSGGQGASQPQHF
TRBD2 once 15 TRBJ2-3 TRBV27 TGTGCCAGCAGTTGGGGACTAGCGGGCTCAGATACGCAGTATTTT CASSWGLAGSDTQYF
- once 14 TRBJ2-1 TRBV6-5 TGTGCCAGCAGTCCACAGAGCTCCTACAATGAGCAGTTCTTC CASSPQSSYNEQFF
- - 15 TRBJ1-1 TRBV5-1 TGCGCCAGCAGCTTGACGCCGGGAGCGGACACTGAAGCTTTCTTT CASSLTPGADTEAFF
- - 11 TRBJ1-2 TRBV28 TGTGCCAGCAGCAACATCTATGGCTACACCTTC CASSNIYGYTF
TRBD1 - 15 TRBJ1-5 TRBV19 TGTGCCAGTATAGGGAGGGGGCCAGGAGATCAGCCCCAGCATTTT CASIGRGPGDQPQHF
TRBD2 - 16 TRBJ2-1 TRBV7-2 TGTGCCAGCAGCTGGCGCGGGAGTCGCTCCTACAATGAGCAGTTCTTC CASSWRGSRSYNEQFF
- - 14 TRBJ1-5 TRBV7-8 TGTGCCAGCAGCATAGGGGGGTCCAATCAGCCCCAGCATTTT CASSIGGSNQPQHF
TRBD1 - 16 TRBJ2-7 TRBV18 TGTGCCAGCTCGTCGGGACAGGGGAAGATTCAAAACGAGCAGTACTTC CASSSGQGKIQNEQYF
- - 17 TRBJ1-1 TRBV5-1 TGCGCCAGCAGCTTGGCCCCGCGGGGGTCGGCTATTGGTGAAGCTTTCTTT CASSLAPRGSAIGEAFF
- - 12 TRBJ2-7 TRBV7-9 TGTGCCAGCAGCCCGCTGTCCTACGAGCAGTACTTC CASSPLSYEQYF
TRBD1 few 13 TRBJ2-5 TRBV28 TGTGCCAGCAGAGGGACAGCTACAGAGACCCAGTACTTC CASRGTATETQYF
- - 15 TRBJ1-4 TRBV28 TGTGCCAGCAGGATCGACGGGACCCGTGGGGAAAAACTGTTTTTT CASRIDGTRGEKLFF
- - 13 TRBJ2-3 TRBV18 TGTGCCAGCTCACCTGGACTGTCAGATACGCAGTATTTT CASSPGLSDTQYF
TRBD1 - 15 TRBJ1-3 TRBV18 TGTGCCAGCTCCCCCGACAGGGAGGGAGGAAACACCATATATTTT CASSPDREGGNTIYF
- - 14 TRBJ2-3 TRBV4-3 TGCGCCAGCAGCCAGGGGACGGGGACAGATACGCAGTATTTT CASSQGTGTDTQYF
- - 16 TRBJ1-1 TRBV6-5 TGTGCCAGCAGTTACTCGTATACCAAGGGCAGCACTGAAGCTTTCTTT CASSYSYTKGSTEAFF